Described below is a single T cell receptor beta chain sequence and its context. Its matching antigen is unknown. TCRdb's table, derived via immunoSEQ multiplex PCR, lists solely in-frame clones and lacks some. The data show tens of thousands of clones, 80% seen once. V was clipped by 5 bases and J by 0 bases, with 13 bases between them. This CDR3 is built from 15 residues. Per the germline V gene, CDR1 is MDHEN and CDR2 is SYDVKM. The sample is drawn from a study of PD-1 blockade in classical Hodgkin lymphoma. Study results and limitations: CD4+ TCR diversity, unlike CD8+, climbed significantly by C4D1.

Each of the patients experienced relapse following autologous stem cell transplantation, and their brentuximab vedotin exposure differed. The J gene is TRBJ1-1, the V gene TRBV28; D is possibly TRBD1 (5 bases). Specimen: peripheral blood mononuclear cells (PBMCs), collected before the second cycle of nivolumab. The origin of this receptor is a human donor with classical Hodgkin lymphoma. The chain's CDR3 is CASSPSGLLNTEAFF. The CDR3 nucleotides read TGTGCCAGCAGTCCCTCGGGGCTACTGAACACTGAAGCTTTCTTT.